This T cell receptor beta chain was recovered during a study of spatial heterogeneity in lung cancer. Study observations and caveats: It was found that expanded intratumoral alpha and beta TCR counts tracked tumor mutation counts. Estimated coverage of tumor T cells was approximately 7.2% for alpha and 11% to 15% for beta chains.

TCR cDNA molecules each carried a unique molecular identifier. From the 5' RACE reads, TCRdb called clonotypes with MiXCR, one entry per CDR3 protein. Counted here are about 100,000 distinct CDR3 sequences, around 4.3% occurring once; the ten biggest clones make up 21%. Time point specified: sample taken at primary tumor resection. Samples were obtained from some 72 donors, all untreated early-stage non-small cell lung cancer patients. Sequencing of whole RNA from tumor, nontumor lung or frozen PBMC involved no sorting. At least ten counts were recorded for this clonotype. Its antigen is undetermined. The CDR3 consists of 13 residues. Per germline, CDR1 SGHRS and CDR2 YFSETQ. The V gene lost 1 base and the J gene lost 5 bases, with 9 bases spanning the gap.

The chain links TRBV5-1 to TRBJ2-5; D is undetermined. This sequence was found in a male donor with early-stage non-small cell lung cancer. Sequencing was performed on lung tumor tissue, taken at surgery. The CDR3 nucleotides read TGCGCCAGCAGCTTGTCGACTGCGGAGACCCAGTACTTC. Translation gives CASSLSTAETQYF.